This T cell receptor beta chain derives from a study of cytomegalovirus exposure and HLA in healthy donors. General observations from the study: TCR beta chains associated with HLA were, in a later analysis, more clonally expanded than equally common others. Reportedly, diagnosis of cytomegalovirus status by the classifier showed high specificity and sensitivity. There were a few CMV-associated chains whose specificity for CMV antigens was confirmed in vitro. Relative to the approximately 630-donor mean, N-insertions were reportedly fewer in an Asian-associated ancestry cluster in a later analysis.

With 60 Vbeta and 13 Jbeta primers, the PCR was carried out. TCRdb keeps only in-frame clones here, not all; method: immunoSEQ multiplex PCR. The repertoire includes about 120,000 clones, approximately 80% of them detected once, and about 3.8% sits in the top ten. Note on this clone: Its antigen is not known.

Trimming shortened V by 10 bases and J by 3 bases, and 16 bases separated the two germline ends. Per germline, CDR1 MNHNS and CDR2 SASEGT. This CDR3 has 13 amino acids. The TCR was taken from a woman in her 30s in good health and CMV-seronegative. This chain uses TRBV6-1 with TRBJ2-7, with a tentative D call TRBD2 (5 bases). The material sequenced was PBMCs. CDR3 nucleotide sequence: TGTGCCATTACTAGTGTGGGCTTCTACGAGCAGTACTTC. Protein: CAITSVGFYEQYF.